The sequence of this TCR beta chain was determined in a study of T cells in Graves' hyperthyroidism and ophthalmopathy. Study observations and caveats: Clonotypes that were expanded in thyroid above 0.001 mostly appeared in blood too.

Lactation, pregnancy, other autoimmune disease or uncontrolled infection excluded patients. Clinical symptoms, serum thyroxine, TRAb, thyroid ultrasound and orbital computed tomography established diagnosis. The investigators amplified TCR beta CDR3 regions from RNA transcripts. RT-PCR in the first round (using the HTBI primer set) targeted the TCR CDR3. One entry per CDR3 protein results from TCRdb running MiXCR on the multiplex PCR reads. The repertoire holds 300,000 to 450,000 distinct CDR3 sequences, with roughly 25% as singletons. Germline CDR1 is LGHDT and CDR2 is YNNKEL (reference sequence). V was pared by 0 bases and J by 4 bases, with 12 bases between. The CDR3 has 15 residues. The table lists this clonotype with a few counts. Its cognate antigen is unknown.

The clonotype comes from a man aged 45-65 years with Graves' hyperthyroidism. This rearrangement joins TRBV3-1 to TRBJ1-2, with TRBD1 as a possible D gene (5 bases). Material: blood. The CDR3 sequence is CASSQDFQGGYGYTF. The CDR3 DNA sequence: TGTGCCAGCAGCCAAGATTTTCAGGGTGGCTATGGCTACACCTTC.